Below, 11 T cell receptor beta chains from the same sample are listed, as sequenced in a study of cytomegalovirus exposure and HLA in healthy donors. The PCR employed 60 Vbeta primers together with 13 Jbeta primers. The protocol was immunoSEQ multiplex PCR, while the TCRdb copy is restricted to in-frame clones and leaves out a portion. The sample yields roughly 67,000 clones, around 80% seen once. Sequencing was carried out using PBMCs. The receptor source for this set is a man aged 35 to 55 in good health and CMV-seronegative.

The chain couples TRBV27 to TRBJ2-2; tentative D call: TRBD2 (6 bases). The CDR3 runs to 16 residues. Germline CDR1 MNHEY, CDR2 SMNVEV (reference sequence). V lost 1 base to trimming and J lost 0 bases, with 9 bases between them. Here the CDR3 DNA reads TGTGCCAGCAGTTTATGGGGGGAGACGAACACCGGGGAGCTGTTTTTT. This translates into CASSLWGETNTGELFF.

The chain has TRBV7-2 and TRBJ1-4; D not resolved. The length of the CDR3 is 13 residues. CDR1 and CDR2 from the germline V gene are SGHTA and FQGNSA. Trimming shortened V by 5 bases and J by 4 bases, and 8 bases separated the two germline ends. This chain's CDR3 is CASSRGYNEKLFF. The CDR3 DNA reads as TGTGCCAGCAGCCGCGGGTATAATGAAAAACTGTTTTTT.

The gene calls are TRBV7-6 and TRBJ2-2; D is undetermined. This CDR3 has 16 residues. V lost 0 bases to trimming and J lost 1 base, with 9 bases between them. Germline values: CDR1 SGHVS, CDR2 FNYEAQ. CDR3 loop: CASSLALVLNTGELFF. For the CDR3, the DNA is TGTGCCAGCAGCTTAGCTCTAGTTCTGAACACCGGGGAGCTGTTTTTT.

The J gene is TRBJ2-7, the V gene TRBV6-1; D is perhaps TRBD2 (6 bases). Per germline, CDR1 MNHNS and CDR2 SASEGT. V was trimmed by 2 bases and J by 5 bases, leaving 22 bases between them. This CDR3 contains 17 residues. The CDR3 loop reads CASSEYSEGLLVHEQYF. The CDR3 DNA reads as TGTGCCAGCAGTGAATACTCGGAGGGGCTGCTAGTCCACGAGCAGTACTTC.

The chain has TRBV7-6 and TRBJ1-3; tentatively, D is TRBD1 (6 bases). This CDR3 is 16 amino acids long. Trimming shortened V by 1 base and J by 6 bases, and 16 bases separated the two germline ends. The V gene's germline CDR1 is SGHVS and CDR2 FNYEAQ. DNA of the CDR3: TGTGCCAGCAGCTTAGATGAGGGGGGGGCGGCAAACACCATATATTTT. Protein sequence: CASSLDEGGAANTIYF.

This sequence joins TRBV7-9 and TRBJ2-5, with 8 bases lining up with TRBD1. CDR3 size: 12 residues. Germline V lookup: CDR1 SEHNR, CDR2 FQNEAQ (reference sequence). V dropped 4 bases and J dropped 13; count of bases not matched to a gene: 8. The CDR3 is CASSSGQGNGYF. CDR3 in DNA: TGTGCCAGCAGCTCCGGACAGGGCAATGGGTACTTC.

The chain recombines TRBV6-5 with TRBJ1-2, with D perhaps matching TRBD1 (5 bases). V was cut by 6 bases and J by 8 bases, with 16 bases left in between. The CDR3 length is 13 residues. Germline CDR1 MNHEY, CDR2 SVGAGI. The CDR3 bases are TGTGCCAGCAGCAGGGACTCCCTCGGGGGCTACACCTTC. It is translated as CASSRDSLGGYTF.

The chain recombines TRBV27 with TRBJ2-5, with 9 positions matching TRBD1. The V gene's germline CDR1 is MNHEY and CDR2 SMNVEV (reference sequence). J gave up 5 bases and V 3 bases, and 7 bases lay outside the gene matches. This CDR3 comprises 15 residues. Here the CDR3 reads CASSFASGTGETQYF. The CDR3 bases are TGTGCCAGCAGTTTTGCCTCTGGGACAGGGGAGACCCAGTACTTC.

The count of this clone is one. The V gene is TRBV6-4, the J gene TRBJ2-2, with TRBD1 matching over 9 bases. CDR3 length: 17 residues. Germline V lookup: CDR1 MRHNA, CDR2 SNTAGT. Trimming at V came to 4 bases and at J to 3 bases, leaving 9 bases not matched to a gene. DNA for the CDR3: TGTGCCAGCAGTGCCTTTACAGGACAGGGGTACACCGGGGAGCTGTTTTTT. Translation gives CASSAFTGQGYTGELFF.

The chain couples TRBV5-1 to TRBJ2-1; TRBD1 agrees at 8 bases. The CDR3 totals 15 residues. The V gene's germline CDR1 is SGHRS and CDR2 YFSETQ. Trimming at V came to 0 bases and at J to 1 base, leaving 0 bases not matched to a gene. CDR3 protein: CASSLGTGSYNEQFF. The DNA for the CDR3 is TGCGCCAGCAGCTTGGGGACAGGGTCCTACAATGAGCAGTTCTTC.

This clone appeared a few times. The chain uses TRBV6-6 and TRBJ1-3; TRBD1 matches 12 bases. Germline CDR1 is MNHNY and CDR2 is SVGAGI (reference sequence). V was clipped by 5 bases and J by 5 bases; unmatched bases: 7. CDR3 length: 16 amino acids. The CDR3 DNA sequence: TGTGCCAGCAGTGCACCGGGACAGGGGGCGAGAAACACCATATATTTT. Amino acid sequence: CASSAPGQGARNTIYF.